This T cell receptor beta chain was recovered during a study of early T cells in non-severe SARS-CoV-2 infection. TCRdb reanalysed the 5' RACE reads using MiXCR and keeps one entry per CDR3 protein. The repertoire holds 80,000 or so distinct CDR3 sequences, with 15% to 17% as singletons. The CDR3 is 13 residues long. The germline V and J ends were trimmed by 3 bases and 3 bases, with 9 bases remaining between them. The germline CDR1 and CDR2 sequences are LNHDA and SQIVND (reference sequence). This clonotype showed up just a few times. Source material: whole blood. The rearrangement uses TRBV19 and TRBJ2-7, with D possibly being TRBD2 (6 bases). The clonotype was recovered from an adult who was a healthcare worker with PCR-confirmed SARS-CoV-2 infection or an uninfected control (not recorded which). This CDR3 is CASSMGGGYEQYF. CDR3 coding DNA: TGTGCCAGTAGTATGGGGGGAGGCTACGAGCAGTACTTC.